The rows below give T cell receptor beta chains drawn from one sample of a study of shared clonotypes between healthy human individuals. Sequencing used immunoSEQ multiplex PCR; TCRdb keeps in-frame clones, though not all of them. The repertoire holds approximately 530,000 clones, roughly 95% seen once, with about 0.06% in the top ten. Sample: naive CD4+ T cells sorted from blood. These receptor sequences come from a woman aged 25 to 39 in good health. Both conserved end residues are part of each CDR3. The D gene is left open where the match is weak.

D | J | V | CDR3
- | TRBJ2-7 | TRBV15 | CATSRAGYEQYF
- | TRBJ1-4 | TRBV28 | CASSFDQGATNEKLFF
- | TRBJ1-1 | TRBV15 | CATSPVTYRENTEAFF
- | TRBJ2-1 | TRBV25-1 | CASRVKGTPYNEQFF
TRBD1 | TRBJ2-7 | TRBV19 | CASSLGTGVTGEQYF
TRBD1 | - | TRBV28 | CASGTAQTYEQYF
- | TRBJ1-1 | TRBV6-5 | CASSLADGNTEAFF
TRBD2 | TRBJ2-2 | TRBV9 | CASSVGLAGVVTGELFF
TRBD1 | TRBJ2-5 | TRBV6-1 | CASSDWDRLQETQYF
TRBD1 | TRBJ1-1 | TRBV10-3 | CAIRGTGNTEAFF
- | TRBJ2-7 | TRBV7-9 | CASSLGIPPLHEQYF
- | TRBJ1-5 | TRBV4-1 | CASSLKTGGADQPQHF
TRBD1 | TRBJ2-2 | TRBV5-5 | CATSPWTGDTGELFF
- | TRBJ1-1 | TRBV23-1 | CASSQSPWNMNTEAFF
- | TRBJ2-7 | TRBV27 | CARKFSAIYEQYF
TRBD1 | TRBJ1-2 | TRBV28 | CASRPGQGFYLVQGYTF
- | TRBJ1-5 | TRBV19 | CASSPILPGNQPQHF
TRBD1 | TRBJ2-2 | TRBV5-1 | CASSFYRTGRGAGELFF
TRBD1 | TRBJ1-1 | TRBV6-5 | CATVGQANTEAFF
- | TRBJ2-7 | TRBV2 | CASLNSNGGYEQYF
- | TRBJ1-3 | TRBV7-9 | CASSQTADSGNTIYF
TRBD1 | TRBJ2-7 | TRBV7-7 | CASSWGQGVWYF
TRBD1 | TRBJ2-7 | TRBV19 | CASSPGQTYEQYF
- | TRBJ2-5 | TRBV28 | CASGLRWDGQETQYF
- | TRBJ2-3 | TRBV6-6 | CASSNHGDITDTQYF
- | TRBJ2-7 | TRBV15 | CATSSSQTYEQYF
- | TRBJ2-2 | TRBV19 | CASTGGSANTGELFF
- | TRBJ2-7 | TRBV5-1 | CASSFRVGHLSYEQYF
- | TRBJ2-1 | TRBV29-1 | CSVRGRDNTYNEQFF
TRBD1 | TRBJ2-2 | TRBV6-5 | CASRSTGYGLGELFF
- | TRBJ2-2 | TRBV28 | CASSSPGTGELFF
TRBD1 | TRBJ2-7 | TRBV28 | CASKNGQVASYEQYF
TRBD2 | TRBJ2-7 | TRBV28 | CASRPEGTSGLYEQYF
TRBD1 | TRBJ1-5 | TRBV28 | CASRLTGTQPQHF
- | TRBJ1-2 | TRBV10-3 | CASGGTESNYGYTF
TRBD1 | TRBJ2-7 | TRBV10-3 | CAISGQGAREQYF
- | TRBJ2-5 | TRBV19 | CASSDGYSGSSFQETQYF
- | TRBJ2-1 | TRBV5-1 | CASSLDYRGLEQFF
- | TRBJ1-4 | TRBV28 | CASRIRRNEKLFF
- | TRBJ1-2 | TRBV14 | CASSRDKTYGYTF
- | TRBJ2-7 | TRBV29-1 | CSVASRGGAYEQYF
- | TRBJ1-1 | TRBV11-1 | CASRGWGTEAFF